This T cell receptor beta chain came from a study of cytomegalovirus exposure and HLA in healthy donors. V shed 3 bases, J shed 6 bases, and the junction held 10 bases outside the gene matches. CDR1 is GTSNPN and CDR2 is SVGIG in the germline V gene (reference sequence). The CDR3 totals 15 residues. The PCR made use of 60 Vbeta and 13 Jbeta primers. Clones were sequenced by immunoSEQ multiplex PCR, and TCRdb holds only the in-frame ones, with some missing. Seen in this sample are around 25,000 clones; the ten most common clones hold 15% to 20%. The gene calls are TRBV30 and TRBJ2-1; 8 bases are a match to TRBD2. Sequenced: PBMCs. The clonotype comes from a male donor in good health and CMV-seropositive. CDR3 coding DNA: TGTGCCTGGAGACCGCCGGGACTAGTTAGCAATGAGCAGTTCTTC. As protein: CAWRPPGLVSNEQFF.